This record looks at one T cell receptor (beta chain) sequence and its context. Its matching antigen is unknown. These donors, healthy bone marrow donors, were studied. With 0 bases removed from V and 6 bases from J, the gap between germline ends came to 12 bases. The CDR3 extends over 15 amino acids. Germline V CDR1 and CDR2: MNHNS, SASEGT. These data originate in a study of cytomegalovirus exposure and HLA in healthy donors. Study-level points and caveats: Earlier analysis looked at TCR beta V segments, and most were productive about 87% or about 30% of the time. A missense DCLRE1C variant was associated with V- and J-gene trimming of TCR beta chains in a later analysis, and an independent cohort replicated the association.

Amplification used 60 Vbeta primers and 13 Jbeta primers. The method was immunoSEQ multiplex PCR; TCRdb's version includes in-frame clones alone and lacks a portion of them. The sample has tens of thousands of clones, 73% seen once. The receptor was derived from a man aged 50-60 years in good health and CMV-seronegative. Sample: PBMCs. The rearrangement uses TRBV6-1 and TRBJ1-5, with D possibly being TRBD1 (6 bases). In DNA, the CDR3 is TGTGCCAGCAGTGAAGCCAACAGGGCGGGTCAGCCCCAGCATTTT. It is translated as CASSEANRAGQPQHF.